Shown below are 12 T cell receptor beta chains from a single sample sequenced in a study of Ad26.COV2.S vaccination and SARS-CoV-2 variants. Treatment denoted: about 20 received Ad26.COV2.S at low or high dose, single or two shots; a few received placebo; per-sample allocation not given. The samples date from day 63 after the first vaccine or placebo injection. Assay used: immunoSEQ multiplex PCR; TCRdb lists only in-frame clones, some missing. The sample lists approximately 400,000 clones; roughly 85% were seen once. Sequencing was performed on peripheral blood, taken in a trial of Ad26.COV2.S vaccine versus placebo. The receptors here all came from a person between 18 and 60 years old who received the Ad26.COV2.S COVID-19 vaccine or a placebo.

About this clone itself: The identical CDR3 is also encoded by other nucleotide sequences in the sample. The chain carries TRBV3-1 (or the pseudogene TRBV3-2) and TRBJ1-1; D unclear. Germline V gene lookup returns CDR1 LGHDT and CDR2 YNNKEL (reference sequence). The V end lost 0 bases, the J end lost 0 bases, and 5 bases lay between the germline ends. The CDR3 loop spans 14 amino acids. CDR3 nucleotide sequence: TGTGCCAGCAGCCAAGATTTAATGAACACTGAAGCTTTCTTT. Its translation: CASSQDLMNTEAFF.

About this clone itself: Other DNA sequences in the sample encode the same CDR3. V usage is TRBV15 and J usage is TRBJ2-2; a possible D gene is TRBD1 (6 bases). The germline CDR1 and CDR2 sequences are LNHNV and YYDKDF (reference sequence). V gave up 1 base and J gave up 5 bases, with 8 bases separating them. CDR3 size: 14 residues. The CDR3 sequence is CATSRGQGTGELFF. CDR3 in DNA: TGTGCCACCAGCAGAGGTCAGGGGACCGGGGAGCTGTTTTTT.

The genes are TRBV5-8 and TRBJ1-2, with TRBD1 as a possible D gene (6 bases). Looked up from germline, CDR1 is SGHTS and CDR2 is YDEGEE. This CDR3 spans 13 amino acids. Trimming cost V 3 bases and J 13 bases, with 19 bases left between them. As DNA, the CDR3 is TGTGCCAGCAGCTCTAGACAGGCAAGGGCCGGCACCTTC. Its protein product is CASSSRQARAGTF.

This clone was seen only a few times. This rearrangement joins TRBV4-3 to TRBJ2-5, with 11 bases matching TRBD2. The V and J ends lost 1 base and 1 base, in that order; junction bases with no gene match: 2. The CDR3 extends over 16 amino acids. Per germline, CDR1 LGHNA and CDR2 YSLEER. CDR3 amino acids: CASSQGTSGFQETQYF. DNA of the CDR3: TGCGCCAGCAGCCAAGGGACTAGCGGGTTCCAAGAGACCCAGTACTTC.

The chain carries TRBV4-3 and TRBJ1-2, with D uncertain. This CDR3 spans 14 amino acids. Trimming stripped 4 bases from V and 4 bases from J, with 13 bases between. Germline V lookup: CDR1 LGHNA, CDR2 YSLEER. The CDR3 DNA sequence: TGCGCCAGCAGCCGGACCCTGTCGGGCTATGGCTACACCTTC. Translating gives CASSRTLSGYGYTF.

This chain connects TRBV28 to TRBJ1-5, with TRBD1 identical over 8 bases. CDR3 length: 18 residues. The germline V gene has CDR1 MDHEN and CDR2 SYDVKM. V lost 5 bases and J lost 2; bases outside the gene matches: 14. The CDR3 nucleotides read TGTGCCAGCAGTACGGAGGCAGGGGGCGTCAGGGGCAATCAGCCCCAGCATTTT. It encodes CASSTEAGGVRGNQPQHF.

The chain links TRBV7-8 to TRBJ2-7, with 15 bases aligning to TRBD2. The CDR3 contains 16 residues. The germline CDR1 and CDR2 sequences are SGHVS and FQNEAQ. The V gene end was trimmed by 6 bases and the J gene end by 4 bases; junction bases not matched to a gene: 7. CDR3 loop: CASSTGTSGGLYEQYF. The CDR3 nucleotides read TGTGCCAGCAGTACGGGGACTAGCGGGGGGCTGTACGAGCAGTACTTC.

The chain joins TRBV2 to TRBJ2-4; 10 nucleotides agree with TRBD1. Unmatched junction bases numbered 6, after V lost 5 bases and J lost 11 bases. Germline CDR1 and CDR2: SNHLY and FYNNEI. CDR3 length: 13 residues. The CDR3 nucleotides read TGTGCCAGCAGTCTCGGACAGGGGGGAGTTCAGTACTTC. It is translated as CASSLGQGGVQYF.

The V gene is TRBV10-3, the J gene TRBJ2-2, with TRBD2 identical over 7 bases. V lost 3 bases, J lost 13 bases, and 8 bases stayed unmatched. Germline loops: CDR1 ENHRY, CDR2 SYGVKD. This CDR3 has 13 residues. In DNA form, the CDR3 reads TGTGCCATCAGTGACGGGACTACCGGCGTGCTGTTTTTT. This sequence encodes CAISDGTTGVLFF.

This chain connects TRBV4-3 to TRBJ2-3; TRBD1 is a possible D gene (5 bases). Deletions cut 1 base from V and 7 bases from J, with 12 bases between. CDR1 is LGHNA and CDR2 is YSLEER in the germline V gene. The CDR3 is 14 amino acids. CDR3 coding DNA: TGCGCCAGCAGCCAAGGTGGGGCCTACAATACGCAGTATTTT. This sequence encodes CASSQGGAYNTQYF.

In its sample, this clone was seen a few times. This sequence joins TRBV7-2 and TRBJ2-7; 7 nucleotides match TRBD1. V dropped 0 bases and J dropped 9; count of bases not matched to a gene: 5. This CDR3 is built from 13 residues. The germline V gene encodes CDR1 SGHTA and CDR2 FQGNSA. CDR3 sequence reads: CASSLAQGVGQYF. The CDR3, as DNA: TGTGCCAGCAGCTTAGCGCAGGGGGTTGGGCAGTACTTC.

This sequence joins TRBV7-9 and TRBJ2-7; D is unclear. Trimming stripped 4 bases from V and 5 bases from J, with 6 bases between. Germline V gene sequence: CDR1 SEHNR, CDR2 FQNEAQ (reference sequence). CDR3 length: 11 residues. The CDR3 loop is CASSSYDEQYF. CDR3 in DNA: TGTGCCAGCAGCTCATATGACGAGCAGTACTTC.